The clone carrying this T cell receptor (beta chain) was found a few times. Measured with immunoSEQ multiplex PCR; TCRdb has only the in-frame clones, and not every one. Of about 220,000 clones in the sample, 70% to 90% were seen once. This entry comes from a study of blood T cell repertoires in COVID-19. Overall study context: From T cells, B-cell-depleted T cells, or PBMCs came the material, which was cDNA or gDNA.

Germline assignment: CDR1 SNHLY and CDR2 FYNNEI. This CDR3 has 12 residues. Trimming cost V 7 bases and J 3 bases, with 9 bases left between them. Living in about two dozen US areas, the participants were between roughly 18 and 90 years of age. Cohorts were based on clinical histories the participants reported. This TCR was recovered from a woman in her thirties or forties with acute COVID-19. What was sequenced was PBMCs or T cells enriched from blood (not recorded which). V gene TRBV2 combines with J gene TRBJ2-5; no reliable D call. The CDR3 nucleotides read TGTGCCAGCAACCTTGAGGAAGAGACCCAGTACTTC. Its protein is CASNLEEETQYF. Drawing the rest from reference TRBV2 and TRBJ2-5, the complete variable domain is EPEVTQTPSHQVTQMGQEVILRCVPISNHLYFYWYRQILGQKVEFLVSFYNNEISEKSEIFDDQFSVERPDGSNFTLKIRSTKLEDSAMYFCASNLEEETQYFGPGTRLLVL.